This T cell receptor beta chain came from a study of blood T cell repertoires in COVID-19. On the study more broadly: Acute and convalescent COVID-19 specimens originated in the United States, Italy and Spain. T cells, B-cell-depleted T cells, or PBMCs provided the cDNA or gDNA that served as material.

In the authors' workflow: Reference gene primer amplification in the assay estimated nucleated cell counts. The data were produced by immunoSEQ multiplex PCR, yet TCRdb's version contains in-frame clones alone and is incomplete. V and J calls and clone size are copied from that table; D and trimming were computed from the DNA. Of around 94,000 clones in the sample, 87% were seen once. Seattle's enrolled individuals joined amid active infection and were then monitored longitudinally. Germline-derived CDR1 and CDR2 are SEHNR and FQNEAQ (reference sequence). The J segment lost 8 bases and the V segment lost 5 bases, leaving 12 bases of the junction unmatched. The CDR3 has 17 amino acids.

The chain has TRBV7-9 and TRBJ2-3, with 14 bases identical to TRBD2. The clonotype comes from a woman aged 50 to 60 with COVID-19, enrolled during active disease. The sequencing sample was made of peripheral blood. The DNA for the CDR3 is TGTGCCAGCAGCCTTAGAACACCGGGACTAGCGGGGGTTACGCAGTATTTT. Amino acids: CASSLRTPGLAGVTQYF.